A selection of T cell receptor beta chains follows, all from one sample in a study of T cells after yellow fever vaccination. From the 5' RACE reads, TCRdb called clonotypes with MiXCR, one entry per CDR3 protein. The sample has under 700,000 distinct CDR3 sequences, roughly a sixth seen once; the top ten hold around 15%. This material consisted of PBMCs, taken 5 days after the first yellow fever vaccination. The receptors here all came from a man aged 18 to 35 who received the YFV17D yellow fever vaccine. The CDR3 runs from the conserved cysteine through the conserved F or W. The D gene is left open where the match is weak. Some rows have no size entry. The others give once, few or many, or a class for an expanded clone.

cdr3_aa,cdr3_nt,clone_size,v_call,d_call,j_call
CASSYRGRSNEKLFF,TGTGCCAGCAGTTACCGGGGGAGGTCAAACGAAAAACTGTTTTTT,-,TRBV6-5,-,TRBJ1-4
CASSPAAQGKAEAFF,TGTGCCAGCAGCCCAGCAGCCCAGGGTAAGGCTGAAGCTTTCTTT,-,TRBV12-3/TRBV12-4,-,TRBJ1-1
CASSLARDRGHEQFF,TGTGCCAGCAGCTTAGCTCGGGACAGGGGTCATGAGCAGTTCTTC,few,TRBV7-9,TRBD1,TRBJ2-1
CASSSMSGGRGETQYF,TGTGCCAGCAGCTCCATGTCGGGGGGGCGGGGAGAGACCCAGTACTTC,-,TRBV9,TRBD2,TRBJ2-5
CVSSFGQGISYEQYF,TGTGTCAGCAGCTTCGGACAGGGGATCTCCTACGAGCAGTACTTC,-,TRBV5-6,TRBD1,TRBJ2-7
CASSQALQVGNQPQHF,TGTGCCAGCAGCCAAGCTTTACAGGTGGGCAATCAGCCCCAGCATTTT,-,TRBV4-2,-,TRBJ1-5
CASSRTSGRRETQYF,TGTGCCAGTAGTCGTACCTCGGGACGGCGAGAGACCCAGTACTTC,-,TRBV19,-,TRBJ2-5
CASSRDSGVNTEAFF,TGTGCCAGCAGCCGGGACAGTGGGGTGAACACTGAAGCTTTCTTT,-,TRBV2,TRBD1,TRBJ1-1
CSARGTVNTEAFF,TGCAGTGCTAGAGGGACAGTGAACACTGAAGCTTTCTTT,few,TRBV20-1,-,TRBJ1-1
CASSLAGALGYGYTF,TGTGCCAGCAGCTTAGCTGGAGCATTGGGCTATGGCTACACCTTC,few,TRBV7-2,-,TRBJ1-2
CASSLEGGGNQPQHF,TGTGCCAGCAGCTTAGAGGGGGGGGGCAATCAGCCCCAGCATTTT,-,TRBV7-2,-,TRBJ1-5
CASSPPRDRILNPMNTEAFF,TGTGCCAGCAGTCCCCCCCGGGACAGAATCCTTAATCCCATGAACACTGAAGCTTTCTTT,few,TRBV27,TRBD1,TRBJ1-1
CSVRGSDYEQYF,TGCAGCGTCAGGGGATCGGACTACGAGCAGTACTTC,few,TRBV29-1,-,TRBJ2-7
CASSVGGRPDEAFF,TGTGCCAGCAGCGTTGGGGGCCGACCGGATGAAGCTTTCTTT,few,TRBV11-1,-,TRBJ1-1
CASSPSWPGQGTGELFF,TGTGCCAGCAGCCCAAGTTGGCCGGGGCAGGGGACCGGGGAGCTGTTTTTT,-,TRBV21-1,-,TRBJ2-2
CASSLIGGPGTEAFF,TGTGCCAGCAGCCTGATTGGGGGCCCGGGCACTGAAGCTTTCTTT,many,TRBV7-2,-,TRBJ1-1
CSATRLGQETQYF,TGCAGTGCGACCCGTTTGGGTCAAGAGACCCAGTACTTC,-,TRBV20-1,-,TRBJ2-5
CASSSVLKDRLYGYTF,TGTGCCAGCAGTTCCGTCCTGAAAGACAGGCTCTATGGCTACACCTTC,many,TRBV6-2/TRBV6-3,-,TRBJ1-2
CASGSWTGSNEQFF,TGTGCTAGTGGTTCTTGGACAGGGTCCAATGAGCAGTTCTTC,few,TRBV12-5,TRBD1,TRBJ2-1
CAISVSGTASYNEQFF,TGTGCCATCAGTGTGTCCGGGACGGCTTCCTACAATGAGCAGTTCTTC,-,TRBV10-3,-,TRBJ2-1
CASSDPQRSSYEQYF,TGTGCCAGCAGTGACCCGCAGAGGAGCTCCTACGAGCAGTACTTC,-,TRBV6-1,-,TRBJ2-7
CASSLLGTGGPSGELFF,TGTGCCAGCAGCCTCTTGGGCACGGGGGGGCCCAGCGGGGAGCTGTTTTTT,-,TRBV7-8,TRBD2,TRBJ2-2
CASSQEGQTQYF,TGTGCCAGCAGCCAAGAAGGACAGACCCAGTACTTC,-,TRBV3-1,-,TRBJ2-5
CSVELAGGPLGETQYF,TGCAGCGTTGAACTAGCGGGGGGGCCGTTGGGTGAGACCCAGTACTTC,-,TRBV29-1,TRBD2,TRBJ2-5
CASSGGDNTGELFF,TGTGCCAGCAGTGGCGGGGACAACACCGGGGAGCTGTTTTTT,few,TRBV6-4,-,TRBJ2-2
CASSPQTGSSSDGYTF,TGCGCCAGCAGCCCTCAGACAGGGTCTTCTTCGGATGGCTACACCTTC,many,TRBV5-1,TRBD1,TRBJ1-2
CASSPGDSYNEQFF,TGCGCCAGCAGCCCAGGGGACTCCTACAATGAGCAGTTCTTC,-,TRBV4-1,-,TRBJ2-1
CASSRDTSGELFF,TGTGCCAGCAGTCGGGACACCAGCGGGGAGCTGTTTTTT,few,TRBV2,-,TRBJ2-2
CSALTERGAYNEQFF,TGCAGTGCTCTAACTGAGCGGGGGGCCTACAATGAGCAGTTCTTC,-,TRBV20-1,TRBD2,TRBJ2-1
CASSQVANEQFF,TGCGCCAGCAGCCAAGTTGCCAATGAGCAGTTCTTC,many,TRBV4-3,-,TRBJ2-1
CASSVTNEQFF,TGTGCCAGCTCGGTTACAAATGAGCAGTTCTTC,-,TRBV2,-,TRBJ2-1
CSATTSPEETQYF,TGCAGTGCGACGACTAGCCCCGAAGAGACCCAGTACTTC,-,TRBV20-1,TRBD2,TRBJ2-5
CSARRIYTGTPTGDTQYF,TGCAGTGCTAGGAGAATCTATACCGGGACTCCAACGGGGGATACGCAGTATTTT,-,TRBV20-1,-,TRBJ2-3
CASRFPEGTGYTF,TGTGCCAGCAGGTTCCCCGAAGGGACTGGCTACACCTTC,-,TRBV28,-,TRBJ1-2
CASSYSSLMVTDTQYF,TGTGCCAGCAGTTACAGTAGTCTTATGGTCACAGATACGCAGTATTTT,-,TRBV6-5,-,TRBJ2-3
CASRTANTEAFF,TGTGCCAGTAGAACAGCTAACACTGAAGCTTTCTTT,many,TRBV19,-,TRBJ1-1
CASSLDPPPDTQYF,TGCGCCAGCAGCTTGGATCCTCCCCCGGATACGCAGTATTTT,-,TRBV5-1,-,TRBJ2-3
CASSLALYNSPLHF,TGTGCCAGCAGTCTGGCCCTCTATAATTCACCCCTCCACTTT,few,TRBV12-3/TRBV12-4,-,TRBJ1-6
CASRVQSRARGTQYF,TGTGCCAGCAGAGTTCAAAGCAGGGCCCGAGGTACGCAGTATTTT,-,TRBV6-2/TRBV6-3,-,TRBJ2-3
CASQRVSGGYQETQYF,TGTGCCAGCCAACGGGTGAGCGGGGGATACCAAGAGACCCAGTACTTC,few,TRBV6-1,TRBD2,TRBJ2-5
CASSPGPAGSPLHF,TGTGCCAGCAGCCCCGGACCCGCGGGTTCACCCCTCCACTTT,few,TRBV6-2/TRBV6-3,-,TRBJ1-6
CASSQIQGLPTGELFF,TGTGCCAGCAGCCAGATACAGGGTCTCCCTACCGGGGAGCTGTTTTTT,few,TRBV7-8,-,TRBJ2-2
CASSAAGTGGEQYF,TGTGCCAGCAGCGCGGCCGGGACAGGCGGCGAGCAGTACTTC,-,TRBV9,TRBD1,TRBJ2-7
CASSLLAGAAYNEQFF,TGTGCCAGCAGCTTATTAGCGGGGGCCGCCTACAATGAGCAGTTCTTC,few,TRBV7-7,TRBD2,TRBJ2-1
CASVESGGYEQFF,TGTGCCAGCGTCGAGTCCGGCGGCTATGAGCAGTTCTTC,few,TRBV7-6,-,TRBJ2-1
CASSLDNRAREETQYF,TGTGCCAGCAGCTTAGATAATAGGGCCAGGGAAGAGACCCAGTACTTC,many,TRBV11-2,-,TRBJ2-5
CATSDSGGTGSIYEQYF,TGTGCCACCAGTGATTCGGGCGGGACAGGCAGTATCTACGAGCAGTACTTC,-,TRBV24-1,TRBD1,TRBJ2-7
CASSYSTGDGVGVENYGYTF,TGTGCCAGCAGTTACTCGACCGGAGACGGGGTCGGGGTCGAAAACTATGGCTACACCTTC,few,TRBV6-2/TRBV6-3,-,TRBJ1-2
CASSQTVIRTDTQYF,TGTGCCAGCAGTCAGACAGTAATACGGACAGATACGCAGTATTTT,few,TRBV12-3/TRBV12-4,-,TRBJ2-3
CASRPQQGWNSPLHF,TGTGCCAGCAGGCCACAACAGGGCTGGAATTCACCCCTCCACTTT,many,TRBV6-2/TRBV6-3,-,TRBJ1-6
CASTVTGVMNTEAFF,TGTGCCAGCACCGTTACAGGGGTAATGAACACTGAAGCTTTCTTT,-,TRBV5-6,TRBD1,TRBJ1-1
CASSSVMGGSRAKNIQYF,TGTGCCAGCAGTTCTGTCATGGGGGGTAGTAGGGCCAAAAACATTCAGTACTTC,-,TRBV28,-,TRBJ2-4
CASSLEQTYGGYTF,TGTGCCAGCAGCTTGGAACAGACGTACGGAGGCTACACCTTC,once,TRBV5-5,-,TRBJ1-2
CSVDPQSYRGTQYF,TGCAGCGTTGACCCCCAGTCATATCGCGGTACGCAGTATTTT,-,TRBV29-1,-,TRBJ2-3
CASSQSSGTEAFF,TGTGCCAGCAGCCAATCTTCGGGGACTGAAGCTTTCTTT,-,TRBV3-1,-,TRBJ1-1
CASSPDSPGNTIYF,TGTGCCAGCAGTCCTGACAGCCCTGGAAACACCATATATTTT,-,TRBV12-3/TRBV12-4,-,TRBJ1-3
CASSSNRGREDFF,TGTGCCAGCAGTTCTAACAGGGGTCGAGAGGATTTCTTT,-,TRBV28,TRBD1,TRBJ1-1
CASSFQGGRETQYF,TGTGCCAGCAGCTTCCAGGGGGGGCGGGAGACCCAGTACTTC,few,TRBV7-2,-,TRBJ2-5
CATSDFGTEAFF,TGTGCCACCAGTGATTTCGGCACTGAAGCTTTCTTT,few,TRBV24-1,-,TRBJ1-1
CASSQDLFTPLNYGYTF,TGTGCCAGCAGCCAAGATCTCTTTACACCTTTAAACTATGGCTACACCTTC,-,TRBV4-2,-,TRBJ1-2